A selection of T cell receptor beta chains follows, all from one sample in a study of blood T cell repertoires in COVID-19. The table came from immunoSEQ multiplex PCR; TCRdb's copy has only in-frame clones and leaves some out. There are some 370,000 clones in the sample; approximately 89% occur only once, and roughly 10% lies in the top ten. The source material was peripheral blood. Every receptor here comes from a woman aged 30 to 39 with COVID-19, enrolled during active disease. Both conserved end residues are part of each CDR3. Fields, in order: D gene, J gene, clone size, V gene, CDR3 protein, CDR3 DNA. The D gene is left open where the match is weak. The listing skips clone size in some rows; elsewhere it reads once, few, many or a size class.

D gene: TRBD2
J gene: TRBJ2-3
clone size: NA
V gene: TRBV19
CDR3 protein: CASSITGTSGPTDTQYF
CDR3 DNA: TGTGCCAGTAGTATAACCGGGACTAGCGGCCCCACAGATACGCAGTATTTT

D gene: TRBD1
J gene: TRBJ2-7
clone size: NA
V gene: TRBV15
CDR3 protein: CATSVRSGTADEQYF
CDR3 DNA: TGTGCCACCAGCGTTCGGTCCGGGACAGCAGACGAGCAGTACTTC

D gene: TRBD2
J gene: TRBJ2-1
clone size: NA
V gene: TRBV19
CDR3 protein: CASSRLAGGFNYNEQFF
CDR3 DNA: TGTGCCAGTAGTAGACTAGCGGGGGGTTTTAACTACAATGAGCAGTTCTTC

D gene: NA
J gene: TRBJ2-4
clone size: NA
V gene: TRBV6-5
CDR3 protein: CASSYLGTGAKNIQYF
CDR3 DNA: TGTGCCAGCAGTTACCTAGGCACCGGAGCCAAAAACATTCAGTACTTC

D gene: TRBD2
J gene: TRBJ2-1
clone size: NA
V gene: TRBV30
CDR3 protein: CAWSPLGTSGDPPPFF
CDR3 DNA: TGTGCCTGGAGTCCCCTCGGGACTAGCGGGGACCCCCCGCCCTTCTTC

D gene: NA
J gene: TRBJ2-4
clone size: NA
V gene: TRBV11-3
CDR3 protein: CASSSGPGNIQYF
CDR3 DNA: TGTGCCAGCAGCTCCGGCCCAGGAAACATTCAGTACTTC

D gene: TRBD1
J gene: TRBJ2-3
clone size: NA
V gene: TRBV10-3
CDR3 protein: CAISPTGARVDTQYF
CDR3 DNA: TGTGCCATCAGTCCTACAGGGGCGCGCGTAGATACGCAGTATTTT

D gene: NA
J gene: TRBJ1-2
clone size: few
V gene: TRBV10-1
CDR3 protein: CASSEVALPRGGYTF
CDR3 DNA: TGCGCCAGCAGTGAGGTGGCTCTCCCGCGGGGTGGCTACACCTTC

D gene: NA
J gene: TRBJ2-2
clone size: NA
V gene: TRBV6-2/TRBV6-3
CDR3 protein: CASSLPGGELFF
CDR3 DNA: TGTGCCAGCAGCCTGCCGGGCGGGGAGCTGTTTTTT

D gene: TRBD2
J gene: TRBJ2-1
clone size: NA
V gene: TRBV9
CDR3 protein: CASSPRLAGGIEQFF
CDR3 DNA: TGTGCCAGCAGCCCACGACTAGCGGGAGGGATTGAGCAGTTCTTC

D gene: TRBD1
J gene: TRBJ2-7
clone size: NA
V gene: TRBV18
CDR3 protein: CASSLNRLTGGSYEQYF
CDR3 DNA: TGTGCCAGCTCACTGAATCGACTGACAGGGGGCTCCTACGAGCAGTACTTC

D gene: TRBD1
J gene: TRBJ1-4
clone size: NA
V gene: TRBV5-4
CDR3 protein: CASSSTGVNEKLFF
CDR3 DNA: TGTGCCAGCAGTTCGACAGGGGTTAATGAAAAACTGTTTTTT

D gene: NA
J gene: TRBJ2-7
clone size: NA
V gene: TRBV2
CDR3 protein: CAVARDNFSYEQYF
CDR3 DNA: TGTGCCGTGGCCCGGGACAATTTTTCCTACGAGCAGTACTTC

D gene: NA
J gene: TRBJ2-7
clone size: NA
V gene: TRBV4-2
CDR3 protein: CASSQEGDGGEQYF
CDR3 DNA: TGTGCCAGCAGCCAAGAGGGCGACGGCGGGGAGCAGTACTTC

D gene: TRBD2
J gene: TRBJ2-2
clone size: NA
V gene: TRBV27
CDR3 protein: CASSSLPGLLTGELFF
CDR3 DNA: TGTGCCAGCAGTTCCCTCCCGGGACTACTAACCGGGGAGCTGTTTTTT

D gene: NA
J gene: TRBJ2-3
clone size: NA
V gene: TRBV27
CDR3 protein: CASRRGSTDTQYF
CDR3 DNA: TGTGCCAGCAGACGCGGCAGCACAGATACGCAGTATTTT

D gene: TRBD1
J gene: TRBJ2-1
clone size: NA
V gene: TRBV29-1
CDR3 protein: CSVPGTGVHNEQFF
CDR3 DNA: TGCAGCGTGCCCGGGACAGGGGTCCACAATGAGCAGTTCTTC

D gene: NA
J gene: TRBJ1-5
clone size: NA
V gene: TRBV4-2
CDR3 protein: CASSHSTGNQPQHF
CDR3 DNA: TGTGCCAGCAGCCATTCGACAGGCAATCAGCCCCAGCATTTT

D gene: NA
J gene: TRBJ1-5
clone size: NA
V gene: TRBV2
CDR3 protein: CASSSVQGNQPQHF
CDR3 DNA: TGTGCCAGCAGTTCTGTACAGGGTAATCAGCCCCAGCATTTT

D gene: NA
J gene: TRBJ2-5
clone size: NA
V gene: TRBV6-5
CDR3 protein: CASSYYRGETQYF
CDR3 DNA: TGTGCCAGCAGTTACTACCGGGGAGAGACCCAGTACTTC

D gene: NA
J gene: TRBJ2-7
clone size: NA
V gene: TRBV9
CDR3 protein: CASSVGGEGYEQYF
CDR3 DNA: TGTGCCAGCAGCGTAGGGGGGGAAGGCTACGAGCAGTACTTC

D gene: TRBD2
J gene: TRBJ2-1
clone size: NA
V gene: TRBV9
CDR3 protein: CASSASMLAAEQFF
CDR3 DNA: TGTGCCAGCAGCGCGAGTATGCTAGCGGCTGAGCAGTTCTTC

D gene: NA
J gene: TRBJ1-2
clone size: NA
V gene: TRBV3-1/TRBV3-2
CDR3 protein: CASSQGQGYTF
CDR3 DNA: TGTGCCAGCAGCCAAGGACAGGGCTACACCTTC

D gene: NA
J gene: TRBJ1-1
clone size: NA
V gene: TRBV28
CDR3 protein: CASSPGRGGTEAFF
CDR3 DNA: TGTGCCAGCAGTCCCGGAAGGGGGGGAACTGAAGCTTTCTTT

D gene: NA
J gene: TRBJ1-6
clone size: NA
V gene: TRBV30
CDR3 protein: CAWSSWTDSPLHF
CDR3 DNA: TGTGCCTGGAGTTCCTGGACAGACTCACCCCTCCACTTT

D gene: TRBD1
J gene: TRBJ2-7
clone size: NA
V gene: TRBV4-1
CDR3 protein: CASSFLGQRFDGQYF
CDR3 DNA: TGCGCCAGCAGCTTTCTGGGACAGCGTTTCGATGGGCAGTACTTC

D gene: NA
J gene: TRBJ2-2
clone size: NA
V gene: TRBV25-1
CDR3 protein: CASSSLGTNTGELFF
CDR3 DNA: TGTGCCAGCAGTTCCCTAGGTACGAACACCGGGGAGCTGTTTTTT

D gene: TRBD1
J gene: TRBJ1-2
clone size: few
V gene: TRBV3-1/TRBV3-2
CDR3 protein: CASSHRTGDGYTF
CDR3 DNA: TGTGCCAGCAGCCATAGGACAGGGGATGGCTACACCTTC

D gene: NA
J gene: TRBJ2-5
clone size: NA
V gene: TRBV10-2
CDR3 protein: CASTRQIQETQYF
CDR3 DNA: TGCGCCAGCACCCGACAGATACAAGAGACCCAGTACTTC

D gene: TRBD1
J gene: TRBJ2-7
clone size: few
V gene: TRBV28
CDR3 protein: CASSFHPGQGTLEQYF
CDR3 DNA: TGTGCCAGCAGCTTTCACCCGGGACAGGGGACCCTGGAGCAGTACTTC

D gene: NA
J gene: TRBJ2-7
clone size: once
V gene: TRBV9
CDR3 protein: CASSRNRDRYEQYF
CDR3 DNA: TGTGCCAGCAGCCGCAACAGGGATCGCTACGAGCAGTACTTC

D gene: TRBD2
J gene: TRBJ2-1
clone size: NA
V gene: TRBV11-3
CDR3 protein: CASSRGLAGEREQFF
CDR3 DNA: TGTGCCAGCAGCCGGGGACTAGCGGGAGAGAGGGAGCAGTTCTTC

D gene: TRBD2
J gene: TRBJ2-3
clone size: NA
V gene: TRBV5-4
CDR3 protein: CASRPETSGRIDTQYF
CDR3 DNA: TGTGCCAGCAGGCCCGAGACTAGCGGGAGAATAGATACGCAGTATTTT

D gene: TRBD2
J gene: TRBJ2-1
clone size: NA
V gene: TRBV4-3
CDR3 protein: CASSQDRLAGVNEQFF
CDR3 DNA: TGCGCCAGCAGCCAAGATCGGCTAGCGGGAGTCAATGAGCAGTTCTTC

D gene: NA
J gene: TRBJ2-7
clone size: NA
V gene: TRBV29-1
CDR3 protein: CSVEAEAYEQYF
CDR3 DNA: TGCAGCGTTGAAGCCGAGGCCTACGAGCAGTACTTC

D gene: NA
J gene: TRBJ2-3
clone size: NA
V gene: TRBV6-4
CDR3 protein: CASSRTGHGGDTQYF
CDR3 DNA: TGTGCCAGCAGTCGCACAGGCCACGGGGGAGATACGCAGTATTTT

D gene: TRBD1
J gene: TRBJ1-2
clone size: NA
V gene: TRBV25-1
CDR3 protein: CASRDRGSLGYTF
CDR3 DNA: TGTGCCAGCAGGGACAGGGGAAGCTTAGGCTACACCTTC

D gene: NA
J gene: TRBJ1-6
clone size: NA
V gene: TRBV5-4
CDR3 protein: CASSWVGSSYNSPLHF
CDR3 DNA: TGTGCCAGCAGCTGGGTCGGGTCCTCCTATAATTCACCCCTCCACTTT

D gene: TRBD2
J gene: TRBJ2-1
clone size: NA
V gene: TRBV11-2
CDR3 protein: CASSLTFRAGGPVEQFF
CDR3 DNA: TGTGCCAGCAGCTTAACCTTCCGGGCGGGAGGGCCGGTTGAGCAGTTCTTC

D gene: TRBD2
J gene: TRBJ2-1
clone size: NA
V gene: TRBV7-3
CDR3 protein: CASSSLGSGSRNEQFF
CDR3 DNA: TGTGCCAGCAGCTCCCTAGGGAGCGGGAGCCGCAATGAGCAGTTCTTC

D gene: TRBD2
J gene: TRBJ2-3
clone size: NA
V gene: TRBV5-6
CDR3 protein: CASSTSTSAGADTQYF
CDR3 DNA: TGTGCCAGCAGCACCAGTACTAGCGCCGGGGCGGATACGCAGTATTTT

D gene: NA
J gene: TRBJ1-1
clone size: NA
V gene: TRBV5-5
CDR3 protein: CASSLGLNGEAFF
CDR3 DNA: TGTGCCAGCAGCTTGGGACTGAACGGCGAAGCTTTCTTT

D gene: NA
J gene: TRBJ1-2
clone size: few
V gene: TRBV11-2
CDR3 protein: CASSLALAPNYGYTF
CDR3 DNA: TGTGCCAGCAGCTTAGCACTCGCTCCTAACTATGGCTACACCTTC

D gene: NA
J gene: TRBJ2-7
clone size: NA
V gene: TRBV4-1
CDR3 protein: CASSQEGVGLSYEQYF
CDR3 DNA: TGCGCCAGCAGCCAGGAAGGCGTGGGACTCTCCTACGAGCAGTACTTC

D gene: NA
J gene: TRBJ2-7
clone size: NA
V gene: TRBV5-4
CDR3 protein: CASSRPGSTGTYEQYF
CDR3 DNA: TGTGCCAGCAGCCGACCTGGGAGTACAGGGACCTACGAGCAGTACTTC

D gene: NA
J gene: TRBJ2-3
clone size: NA
V gene: TRBV6-1
CDR3 protein: CASSERRTARTDTQYF
CDR3 DNA: TGTGCCAGCAGTGAACGAAGGACAGCTCGCACAGATACGCAGTATTTT

D gene: TRBD1
J gene: TRBJ1-2
clone size: NA
V gene: TRBV6-5
CDR3 protein: CASRVQGRDGYTF
CDR3 DNA: TGTGCCAGCAGAGTACAGGGGCGAGATGGCTACACCTTC

D gene: TRBD2
J gene: TRBJ2-2
clone size: few
V gene: TRBV5-6
CDR3 protein: CASSAGLAGTGELFF
CDR3 DNA: TGTGCCAGCAGCGCTGGACTAGCGGGTACCGGGGAGCTGTTTTTT

D gene: NA
J gene: TRBJ2-2
clone size: NA
V gene: TRBV28
CDR3 protein: CASRSGTTNTGELFF
CDR3 DNA: TGTGCCAGCAGATCCGGGACAACGAACACCGGGGAGCTGTTTTTT

D gene: TRBD1
J gene: TRBJ2-7
clone size: once
V gene: TRBV28
CDR3 protein: CASSLDRGHEQYF
CDR3 DNA: TGTGCCAGCAGTCTCGACAGGGGCCACGAGCAGTACTTC

D gene: NA
J gene: TRBJ2-6
clone size: NA
V gene: TRBV4-3
CDR3 protein: CASSQVPRSSGANVLTF
CDR3 DNA: TGCGCCAGCAGCCAAGTTCCAAGGAGCTCTGGGGCCAACGTCCTGACTTTC

D gene: NA
J gene: TRBJ2-7
clone size: NA
V gene: TRBV27
CDR3 protein: CASSLAGAGNEQYF
CDR3 DNA: TGTGCCAGCAGTTTAGCGGGGGCGGGGAACGAGCAGTACTTC

D gene: TRBD2
J gene: TRBJ2-2
clone size: NA
V gene: TRBV29-1
CDR3 protein: CSVLAGAATGELFF
CDR3 DNA: TGCAGCGTTCTAGCGGGAGCGGCCACCGGGGAGCTGTTTTTT

D gene: TRBD1
J gene: TRBJ1-5
clone size: NA
V gene: TRBV5-1
CDR3 protein: CASAQGAGNQPQHF
CDR3 DNA: TGCGCCAGCGCACAGGGGGCTGGCAATCAGCCCCAGCATTTT

D gene: TRBD1
J gene: TRBJ2-1
clone size: NA
V gene: TRBV24-1
CDR3 protein: CATSDSTGASLKSSYNEQFF
CDR3 DNA: TGTGCCACCAGTGACTCTACAGGGGCTTCCCTCAAAAGCTCCTACAATGAGCAGTTCTTC

D gene: NA
J gene: TRBJ2-1
clone size: NA
V gene: TRBV24-1
CDR3 protein: CATSDNRVWGEQFF
CDR3 DNA: TGTGCCACCAGTGATAACAGGGTTTGGGGTGAGCAGTTCTTC

D gene: TRBD1
J gene: TRBJ1-5
clone size: few
V gene: TRBV4-2
CDR3 protein: CASSRLTGGGDSNQPQHF
CDR3 DNA: TGTGCCAGCAGCCGCCTAACAGGGGGTGGGGATAGCAATCAGCCCCAGCATTTT

D gene: NA
J gene: TRBJ1-1
clone size: NA
V gene: TRBV7-7
CDR3 protein: CASSLGQNTEAFF
CDR3 DNA: TGTGCTAGCAGCTTGGGACAGAACACTGAAGCTTTCTTT

D gene: TRBD1
J gene: TRBJ2-7
clone size: NA
V gene: TRBV7-2
CDR3 protein: CASSLGTGGGLNEQYF
CDR3 DNA: TGTGCCAGCAGCTTAGGGACAGGGGGGGGCTTGAATGAGCAGTACTTC